Below are 9 T cell receptor beta chains sequenced from a single sample in a study of CD8 T cells in ankylosing spondylitis. Overall study results and limits: Seemingly characteristic of ankylosing spondylitis blood was a TCR beta motif consisting of roughly 8 highly homologous variants.

The antigens for these receptors are not known. TCRdb reanalysed the 5' RACE reads using MiXCR and keeps one entry per CDR3 protein. The table includes 500,000 to 550,000 distinct CDR3 sequences, roughly an eighth detected once. The sample comprised blood, either unsorted or a sorted T cell fraction (not recorded which). The receptor set was obtained from a male donor with ankylosing spondylitis.

This clonotype was seen ten or more times. The rearrangement joins TRBV7-2 to TRBJ2-3; 7 bases align to TRBD2. Unmatched junction bases numbered 4, after V lost 0 bases and J lost 7 bases. Looked up from germline, CDR1 is SGHTA and CDR2 is FQGNSA. This CDR3 has 14 amino acids. CDR3 in amino acids: CASSLARERNTQYF. The DNA of the CDR3 is TGTGCCAGCAGCTTAGCGCGGGAGAGAAATACGCAGTATTTT.

The V and J genes are TRBV7-9 and TRBJ2-2; D gene uncertain. Germline lookup yields CDR1 SEHNR and CDR2 FQNEAQ (reference sequence). The CDR3 is 14 amino acids. With 1 base removed from V and 6 bases from J, the gap between germline ends came to 9 bases. CDR3 DNA: TGTGCCAGCAGCTTAGTACAGTCGGCCGGGGAGCTGTTTTTT. Amino acid sequence: CASSLVQSAGELFF.

The sample holds a few counts of this clonotype. This chain uses TRBV11-3 with TRBJ2-2; a possible D gene is TRBD2 (6 bases). The V gene lost 5 bases and the J gene lost 3 bases, with 10 bases spanning the gap. CDR1 and CDR2 from the germline V gene are SGHNT and YENEEA. The CDR3 sequence is 14 residues long. The CDR3 region has the DNA TGTGCCAGCAGCGTAGGAGGGCACACCGGGGAGCTGTTTTTT. The encoded protein is CASSVGGHTGELFF.

The CDR3 DNA reads TGTGCCACCAGCTTAACGCCTACGGCAAAGCTTAACTATGGCTACACCTTC. Encoded protein: CATSLTPTAKLNYGYTF. V usage is TRBV15 and J usage is TRBJ1-2, with no clear D. The V gene lost 5 bases and the J gene lost 1 base, with 20 bases spanning the gap. Germline V CDR1 and CDR2: LNHNV, YYDKDF (reference sequence). The CDR3 loop spans 17 amino acids.

Here the CDR3 reads CSATRPLEGANEQYF. CDR3 coding DNA: TGCAGTGCTACCAGACCTTTGGAGGGAGCTAACGAGCAGTACTTC. The gene calls are TRBV20-1 and TRBJ2-7, with D perhaps matching TRBD2 (6 bases). This CDR3 spans 15 amino acids. The germline V gene has CDR1 DFQATT and CDR2 SNEGSKA (reference sequence). V dropped 4 bases and J dropped 5 bases, with 21 bases sitting between them.

V gene TRBV6-2 or TRBV6-3 combines with J gene TRBJ2-1, with a possible D match to TRBD1 (5 bases). This CDR3 has 15 amino acids. Trimming removed 0 bases at V and 1 base at J, with 7 bases between. Germline CDR1 and CDR2: MNHEY and SVGEGT. The CDR3 sequence: CASSYSGLSYNEQFF. The CDR3 nucleotides read TGTGCCAGCAGTTACTCGGGGCTGTCCTACAATGAGCAGTTCTTC.

This chain's CDR3 is CASSLASRGFDTQYF. The CDR3 DNA follows: TGTGCCAGCAGCTTAGCTTCTCGTGGATTCGATACGCAGTATTTT. V usage is TRBV7-8 and J usage is TRBJ2-3; D gene uncertain. Germline V gene lookup returns CDR1 SGHVS and CDR2 FQNEAQ. CDR3 length: 15 amino acids. Trimming shortened V by 0 bases and J by 6 bases, and 13 bases separated the two germline ends.

V usage is TRBV6-1 and J usage is TRBJ1-4, with D tentatively TRBD1 (5 bases). CDR1 and CDR2 from the germline V gene are MNHNS and SASEGT. V lost 8 bases, J lost 17 bases, and 21 bases lay in between. The CDR3 is made up of 12 amino acids. This chain's CDR3 is CASGLAGGNGFF. In DNA, the CDR3 is TGTGCCAGCGGCCTCGCGGGGGGAAACGGTTTTTTT.

This clonotype appeared once. This sequence joins TRBV4-1 and TRBJ2-7; D not resolved. Germline-derived CDR1 and CDR2 are MGHRA and YSYEKL. This CDR3 has 15 residues. V lost 6 bases to trimming and J lost 4 bases, with 19 bases between them. CDR3 coding DNA: TGCGCCAGCAGACAAACCATAAGTCGATCTTACGAGCAGTACGTC. This gives the protein CASRQTISRSYEQYV.